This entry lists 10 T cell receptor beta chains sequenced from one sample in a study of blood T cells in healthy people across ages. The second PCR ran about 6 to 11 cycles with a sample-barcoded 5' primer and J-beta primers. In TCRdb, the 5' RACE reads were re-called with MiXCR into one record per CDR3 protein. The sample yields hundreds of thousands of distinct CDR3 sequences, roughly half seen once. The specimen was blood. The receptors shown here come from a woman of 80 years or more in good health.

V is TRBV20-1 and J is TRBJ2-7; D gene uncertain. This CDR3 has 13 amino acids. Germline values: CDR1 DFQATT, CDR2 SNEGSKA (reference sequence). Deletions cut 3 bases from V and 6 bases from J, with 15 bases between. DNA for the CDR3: TGCAGTGCTAGGGACCGGGTACGAGGCGAGCAGTACTTC. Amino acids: CSARDRVRGEQYF.

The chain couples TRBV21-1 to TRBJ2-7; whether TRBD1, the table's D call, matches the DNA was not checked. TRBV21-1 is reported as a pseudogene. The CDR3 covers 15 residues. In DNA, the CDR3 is TGTGCCAGCAGCAAAGAGCGAGGGGGCGAGTATGAGCAGTACTTC. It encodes CASSKERGGEYEQYF.

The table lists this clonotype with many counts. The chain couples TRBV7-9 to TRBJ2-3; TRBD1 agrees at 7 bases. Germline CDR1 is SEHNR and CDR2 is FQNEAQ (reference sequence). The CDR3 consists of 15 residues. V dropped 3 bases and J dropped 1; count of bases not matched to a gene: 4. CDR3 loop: CASSFRQGRTDTQYF. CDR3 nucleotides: TGTGCCAGCAGCTTCAGACAGGGCCGCACAGATACGCAGTATTTT. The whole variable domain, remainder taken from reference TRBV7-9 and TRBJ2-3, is DTGVSQNPRHKITKRGQNVTFRCDPISEHNRLYWYRQTLGQGPEFLTYFQNEAQLEKSRLLSDRFSAERPKGSFSTLEIQRTEQGDSAMYLCASSFRQGRTDTQYFGPGTRLTVL.

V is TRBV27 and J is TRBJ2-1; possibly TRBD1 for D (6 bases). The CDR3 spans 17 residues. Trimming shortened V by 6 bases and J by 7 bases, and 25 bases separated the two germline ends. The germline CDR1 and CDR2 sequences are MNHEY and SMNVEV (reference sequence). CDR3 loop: CASSLIVGQGSLNEQFF. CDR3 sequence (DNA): TGTGCCAGCAGCCTTATCGTTGGCCAGGGGAGTTTAAATGAGCAGTTCTTC.

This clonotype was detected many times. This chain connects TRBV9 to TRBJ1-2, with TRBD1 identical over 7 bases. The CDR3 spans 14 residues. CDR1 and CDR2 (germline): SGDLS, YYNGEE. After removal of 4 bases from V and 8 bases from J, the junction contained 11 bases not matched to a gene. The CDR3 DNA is TGTGCCAGCAGCCAACGACAGGGCGCGGGGGGCTACACCTTC. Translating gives CASSQRQGAGGYTF. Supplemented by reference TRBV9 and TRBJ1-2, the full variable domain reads DSGVTQTPKHLITATGQRVTLRCSPRSGDLSVYWYQQSLDQGLQFLIQYYNGEERAKGNILERFSAQQFPDLHSELNLSSLELGDSALYFCASSQRQGAGGYTFGSGTRLTVV.

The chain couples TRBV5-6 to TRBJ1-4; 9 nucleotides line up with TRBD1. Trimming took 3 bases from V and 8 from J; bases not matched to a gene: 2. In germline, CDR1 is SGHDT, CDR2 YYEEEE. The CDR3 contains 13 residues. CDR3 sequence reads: CASSWGQGEKLFF. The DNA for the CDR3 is TGTGCCAGCAGCTGGGGACAGGGAGAAAAACTGTTTTTT.

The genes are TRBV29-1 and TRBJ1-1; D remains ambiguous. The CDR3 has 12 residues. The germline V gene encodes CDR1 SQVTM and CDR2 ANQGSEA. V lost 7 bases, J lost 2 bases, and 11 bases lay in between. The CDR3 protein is CSGASFNTEAFF. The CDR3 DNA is TGCAGCGGCGCAAGTTTTAACACTGAAGCTTTCTTT.

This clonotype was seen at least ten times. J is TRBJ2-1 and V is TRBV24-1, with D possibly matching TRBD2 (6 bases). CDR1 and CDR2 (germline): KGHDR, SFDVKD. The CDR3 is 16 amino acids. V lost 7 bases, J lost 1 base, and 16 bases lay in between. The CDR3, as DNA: TGTGCCACCAGCATCTCGACGGGAGCTTCCTACAATGAGCAGTTCTTC. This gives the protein CATSISTGASYNEQFF.

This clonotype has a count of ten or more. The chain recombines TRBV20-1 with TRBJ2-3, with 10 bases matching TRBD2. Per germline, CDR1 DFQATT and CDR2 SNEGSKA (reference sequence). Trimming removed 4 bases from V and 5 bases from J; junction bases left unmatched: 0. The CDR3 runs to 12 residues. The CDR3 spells CSATSGGDTQYF. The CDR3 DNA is TGCAGTGCTACTAGCGGGGGAGATACGCAGTATTTT.

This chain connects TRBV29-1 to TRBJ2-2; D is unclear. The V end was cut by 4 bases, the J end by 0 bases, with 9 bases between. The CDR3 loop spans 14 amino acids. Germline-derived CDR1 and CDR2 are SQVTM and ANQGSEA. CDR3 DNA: TGCAGCGTTGCCCGGGCCGCGAACACCGGGGAGCTGTTTTTT. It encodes CSVARAANTGELFF.